The 10 T cell receptor beta chains given below trace back to one sample, sequenced in a study of blood T cell repertoires in COVID-19 (dated by TCRdb to 2019 to 2021). Receptor libraries were prepared by the immunoSEQ multiplex PCR assay. TCRdb holds this immuneACCESS table with in-frame rearrangements only. Some clones are missing; in checked studies, unresolved V genes explain under half, and the rest has no known cause. The sample table lists 200,000 to 300,000 clones, more than 85% of them with a count of one. Of the sample, roughly 4.9% is held by the ten largest clones. The source material was peripheral blood. These TCRs come from an older woman with COVID-19, enrolled during active disease.

CDR3 nucleotides: TGTGCCAGCAGCACCACTAGCGCCCCGGGAGATACGCAGTATTTT. It specifies CASSTTSAPGDTQYF. J is TRBJ2-3 and V is TRBV7-3, with TRBD2 matching over 7 bases. CDR3 size: 15 residues. CDR1 and CDR2 from the germline V gene are SGHTA and FQGTGA. Germline trimming cut 5 bases from V and 5 bases from J; bases unmatched to any gene: 10.

The chain employs TRBV5-1 and TRBJ2-5, with a tentative D call TRBD2 (5 bases). This CDR3 has 17 residues. CDR1 and CDR2 (germline): SGHRS, YFSETQ. Trimming pared 4 bases from V and 5 bases from J, leaving 24 bases between. CDR3 nucleotides: TGCGCCAGCAGCCGAGAGGAGTTCCGCTCCCGAGGGGAGACCCAGTACTTC. Translating gives CASSREEFRSRGETQYF.

This sequence joins TRBV5-4 and TRBJ2-5, with TRBD2 matching 10 bases. This CDR3 is built from 15 residues. J gave up 6 bases and V 2 bases, and 7 bases lay outside the gene matches. Germline loops: CDR1 SGHNT, CDR2 YYREEE (reference sequence). CDR3: CASSLEAGGPKTQYF. CDR3 in DNA: TGTGCCAGCAGCTTAGAAGCGGGAGGGCCGAAGACCCAGTACTTC.

This rearrangement joins TRBV5-1 to TRBJ1-1, with TRBD1 matching 12 bases. After removal of 0 bases from V and 10 bases from J, the junction contained 1 base not matched to a gene. This CDR3 is built from 13 residues. Germline V gives CDR1 SGHRS, CDR2 YFSETQ. The DNA for the CDR3 is TGCGCCAGCAGCTTGGCGGGACAGGGGGCAGCTTTCTTT. Translation: CASSLAGQGAAFF.

This clone appeared a single time. The chain has TRBV19 and TRBJ2-1, with D unclear. In germline, CDR1 is LNHDA, CDR2 SQIVND (reference sequence). V was cut by 3 bases and J by 10 bases, with 10 bases left in between. There are 12 residues in the CDR3. The CDR3 DNA follows: TGTGCCAGTAGTATGGCAGGCCCCGAGCAGTTCTTC. Amino acids: CASSMAGPEQFF.

V gene TRBV10-3 combines with J gene TRBJ1-5, with TRBD1 as a possible D gene (5 bases). CDR3 size: 14 residues. The V end lost 3 bases, the J end lost 3 bases, and 9 bases lay between the germline ends. CDR1 and CDR2 from the germline V gene are ENHRY and SYGVKD. In nucleotides, the CDR3 is TGTGCCATCAGTGACGGGGGTGCCAATCAGCCCCAGCATTTT. Protein: CAISDGGANQPQHF.

The J gene is TRBJ1-2, the V gene TRBV6-5, with TRBD1 matching 9 bases. CDR3 length: 14 residues. The germline V gene encodes CDR1 MNHEY and CDR2 SVGAGI. V lost 2 bases and J lost 7; bases outside the gene matches: 5. In DNA form, the CDR3 reads TGTGCCAGCAGTTACCAACAGGGGGCGCGTGGCTACACCTTC. Its translation is CASSYQQGARGYTF.

This sequence joins TRBV18 and TRBJ2-5, with 9 bases matching TRBD1. CDR1 is KGHSH, CDR2 LQKENI, per germline. The CDR3 length is 15 residues. Germline trimming cut 4 bases from V and 1 base from J; bases unmatched to any gene: 4. CDR3 loop: CASSRETGGQETQYF. CDR3 coding DNA: TGTGCCAGCTCACGGGAGACAGGGGGCCAAGAGACCCAGTACTTC.

This clone was counted a single time. The genes are TRBV6-5 and TRBJ1-2; D remains ambiguous. CDR3 length: 12 amino acids. Germline CDR1 MNHEY, CDR2 SVGAGI. V lost 7 bases, J lost 7 bases, and 13 bases lay in between. The CDR3 nucleotides are TGTGCCAGCAAGACGGGGTCGGTTGGCTACACCTTC. Translation: CASKTGSVGYTF.

This chain links TRBV7-6 with TRBJ2-5; possibly TRBD1 for D (6 bases). CDR1 is SGHVS and CDR2 is FNYEAQ in the germline V gene. The CDR3 extends over 15 amino acids. Deletions cut 1 base from V and 2 bases from J, with 11 bases between. CDR3 DNA sequence: TGTGCCAGCAGCTTAGTAACAGGGTTTCAAGAGACCCAGTACTTC. The encoded protein is CASSLVTGFQETQYF.